This note documents a single TCR beta chain sequence. Its antigen remains unknown. The sample originates from a study of T cells after yellow fever vaccination. Study-level points and caveats: A large majority of primary-vaccination clones showed up again after the booster (just under 97% CD4, 85% to 90% CD8). On re-exposure, the response was weaker but peaked faster, at day 5 versus 15.

The CDR3 is made up of 14 amino acids. Looked up from germline, CDR1 is DFQATT and CDR2 is SNEGSKA (reference sequence). MiXCR, run by TCRdb on the 5' RACE reads, gives a single entry per CDR3 protein. The table has 400,000 or so distinct CDR3 sequences, 6.2% seen once. The chain carries TRBV20-1 and TRBJ2-2; 9 nucleotides align to TRBD2. The clonotype comes from a man aged 25-45 years who received the YFV17D yellow fever vaccine. The material was PBMCs, obtained 5 days after the yellow fever booster vaccination. Here the CDR3 DNA reads TGCAGATCCTCCCTAGCGGGAAGCCCCGGGGAGCTGTTTTTT. Protein product: CRSSLAGSPGELFF.